This T cell receptor beta chain came from a study of vaccination and CD4 T cells after COVID-19. About the study: The authors exposed cells to overlapping spike peptides derived from SARS-CoV-2, HCoV-NL63, HCoV-OC43 and HCoV-229E. Study results and caveats: When vaccine-specific clones from convalescent patients were examined, 304 of 307 were spike mono-reactive.

CDR3 length: 15 residues. From germline, CDR1 is DFQATT and CDR2 SNEGSKA (reference sequence). Trimming shortened V by 0 bases and J by 4 bases, and 15 bases separated the two germline ends. Cultured CD4+ T-cell DNA underwent Oncomine TCR Beta short-read sequencing. TCRdb reanalysed the PCR reads using MiXCR and keeps one entry per CDR3 protein. Here the sample spans about 20,000 distinct CDR3 sequences, 42% being singletons. Turning to this clonotype: The antigen is not known.

As for treatment: approximately 10-day PBMC culture with coronavirus spike peptide pools or control peptides (ViraFEST assay). For ViraFEST, peptide pools expanded antigen-specific T cells, after which the TCRs were sequenced. Per well, 2 million to 2.5 million PBMCs were cultured in the presence of around 10 IU/ml IL-2 and approximately 9.5 ug/ml peptide pools. The source is a human donor who received a COVID-19 vaccine. Sequenced here: CD4+ T cells from blood, cultured in vitro, sampled before SARS-CoV-2 vaccination. The rearrangement uses TRBV20-1 and TRBJ2-5, with D possibly matching TRBD1 (7 bases). The CDR3 nucleotides are TGCAGTGCTAGAGATCGGGGCAGGGGGGCAGAGACCCAGTACTTC. Protein product: CSARDRGRGAETQYF.